Listed here are 17 T cell receptor beta chains from one sample, sequenced in a study of radiation and T cells in renal cell carcinoma. Sequencing was performed with immunoSEQ multiplex PCR; in TCRdb, only in-frame clones are kept and a portion is missing. The sample has 60,000 to 65,000 clones, around 77% seen once; the top ten hold about 7%. Noted time point: blood 2 weeks post-SBRT. Specified treatment: 15 Gy SBRT to primary tumor, nephrectomy 4 weeks later. The source material was blood, sampled from a patient whose treatment included radiotherapy and nephrectomy. These receptors all come from a man between 60 and 75 years old with renal cell carcinoma.

V is TRBV5-5 and J is TRBJ1-4; D call uncertain. V lost 3 bases and J 4 bases, leaving 4 bases between the germline ends. CDR1 is SGHKS and CDR2 is YYEKEE in the germline V gene (reference sequence). The CDR3 runs 12 residues. The DNA of the CDR3 is TGTGCCAGCAGCTCGGATAATGAAAAACTGTTTTTT. Translation: CASSSDNEKLFF.

The chain links TRBV5-1 to TRBJ2-3, with 7 bases identical to TRBD1. Germline assignment: CDR1 SGHRS and CDR2 YFSETQ. Trimming cost V 4 bases and J 3 bases; bases outside gene matches: 8. The CDR3 covers 15 residues. The CDR3 DNA is TGCGCCAGCAGCCCAGGGGGAACCACGACAGATACGCAGTATTTT. It encodes CASSPGGTTTDTQYF. Looking up the rest from reference TRBV5-1 and TRBJ2-3 gives the full variable domain: KAGVTQTPRYLIKTRGQQVTLSCSPISGHRSVSWYQQTPGQGLQFLFEYFSETQRNKGNFPGRFSGRQFSNSRSEMNVSTLELGDSALYLCASSPGGTTTDTQYFGPGTRLTVL.

CDR3 in amino acids: CASSPRGQGKSALHF. CDR3 sequence (DNA): TGTGCCAGCAGCCCGAGGGGACAGGGGAAGTCAGCCCTCCACTTT. The chain uses TRBV7-2 and TRBJ1-6; 10 bases are a match to TRBD1. CDR3 size: 15 residues. V dropped 5 bases and J dropped 14; count of bases not matched to a gene: 12. Germline V gene data show CDR1 as SGHTA and CDR2 as FQGNSA.

For the CDR3, the DNA is TGTGCCAGCAGCGGGCCAGCGGGGGTTTCCCAAGAGACCCAGTACTTC. Protein: CASSGPAGVSQETQYF. This chain uses TRBV9 with TRBJ2-5; 8 positions match TRBD2. V lost 3 bases and J lost 1; bases outside the gene matches: 8. This CDR3 has 16 residues. The germline V gene has CDR1 SGDLS and CDR2 YYNGEE.

The sample holds one count of this clone. This chain links TRBV19 with TRBJ2-5; TRBD1 is a possible D gene (6 bases). The length of the CDR3 is 15 residues. V was cut by 1 base and J by 5 bases, with 14 bases left in between. Germline values: CDR1 LNHDA, CDR2 SQIVND (reference sequence). The CDR3 sequence is CASSIGHRDWETQYF. CDR3 DNA: TGTGCCAGTAGTATAGGGCACAGGGATTGGGAGACCCAGTACTTC.

This chain joins TRBV10-3 and TRBJ2-2, with 12 bases identical to TRBD2. The junction had 6 bases not matched to a gene; V was cut back by 4 bases and J by 0 bases. Germline-derived CDR1 and CDR2 are ENHRY and SYGVKD. The CDR3 sequence is 18 residues long. DNA for the CDR3: TGTGCCATCAGTGCAACTAGCGGGGGGACTTCGAACACCGGGGAGCTGTTTTTT. Translating gives CAISATSGGTSNTGELFF.

This clone was recorded only once. The V gene is TRBV6-5, the J gene TRBJ1-5, with D uncertain. Between the trimmed V and J ends, which lost 0 bases and 5 bases, there was a span of 11 bases. This CDR3 contains 15 residues. Germline-derived CDR1 and CDR2 are MNHEY and SVGAGI. Here the CDR3 DNA reads TGTGCCAGCAGTTACTCTGGGTTGAAGGATCAGCCCCAGCATTTT. Translated: CASSYSGLKDQPQHF.

The chain's CDR3 is CASRDSKLDYTF. DNA of the CDR3: TGTGCCAGCAGGGACAGCAAATTGGACTACACCTTC. The chain uses TRBV6-5 and TRBJ1-2; D possibly corresponds to TRBD1 (6 bases). There are 12 residues in the CDR3. Germline lookup yields CDR1 MNHEY and CDR2 SVGAGI. V was pared by 6 bases and J by 10 bases, with 15 bases between.

The gene calls are TRBV7-2 and TRBJ1-4; maybe TRBD1 (5 bases). Germline V lookup: CDR1 SGHTA, CDR2 FQGNSA. The CDR3 loop spans 15 amino acids. Trimming removed 5 bases at V and 10 bases at J, with 20 bases between. The CDR3 sequence is CASSPLQDGLGKLFF. The CDR3 coding sequence is TGTGCCAGCAGCCCTTTACAGGACGGGCTAGGAAAACTGTTTTTT.

J is TRBJ1-1 and V is TRBV11-3; D call uncertain. Germline loops: CDR1 SGHNT, CDR2 YENEEA. CDR3 length: 15 amino acids. Trimming pared 4 bases from V and 1 base from J, leaving 13 bases between. CDR3 sequence: CASSYGGFGNTEAFF. The CDR3 nucleotides are TGTGCCAGCAGCTACGGTGGATTCGGGAACACTGAAGCTTTCTTT.

The rearrangement links TRBV16 to TRBJ2-7; perhaps TRBD1 as D (5 bases). V was shortened by 4 bases and J by 2 bases, with 12 bases between the two germline ends. Germline CDR1 reads KGHSY; CDR2 reads FQNENV. The CDR3 loop spans 14 amino acids. The CDR3 DNA reads TGTGCCAGCAGCCTTCGACAGACAACCTACGAGCAGTACGTC. This gives the protein CASSLRQTTYEQYV.

The gene calls are TRBV6-5 and TRBJ2-7, with 7 bases aligning to TRBD1. The CDR3 totals 13 residues. Per the germline V gene, CDR1 is MNHEY and CDR2 is SVGAGI. The V segment lost 5 bases and the J segment 6 bases; nucleotides outside the gene matches: 7. The DNA for the CDR3 is TGTGCCAGCAGTGCGAGGGCAGGGGGCGAGCAGTACTTC. This codes for CASSARAGGEQYF.

Details on this clone: The CDR3 end shows no conserved phenylalanine or tryptophan, and so a read error is likely. The chain links TRBV9 to TRBJ1-2; no reliable D call. This CDR3 contains 15 residues. Looked up from germline, CDR1 is SGDLS and CDR2 is YYNGEE. V dropped 3 bases and J dropped 3 bases, with 15 bases sitting between them. This CDR3 reads CASSAGPTSDYGYTL. CDR3 nucleotide sequence: TGTGCCAGCAGCGCCGGTCCAACGAGCGACTATGGCTACACCCTC.

The V gene is TRBV6-4, the J gene TRBJ2-1; D might be TRBD2 (7 bases). Germline-derived CDR1 and CDR2 are MRHNA and SNTAGT. The CDR3 has 14 amino acids. V was shortened by 6 bases and J by 9 bases, with 18 bases between the two germline ends. The CDR3 protein is CASSRGAGAGEQFF. CDR3 sequence (DNA): TGTGCCAGCAGCCGAGGTGCGGGGGCGGGTGAGCAGTTCTTC.

Only a few counts were recorded for this clone. The chain links TRBV6-6 to TRBJ1-2; TRBD1 matches 8 bases. The J segment lost 8 bases and the V segment lost 4 bases, leaving 6 bases of the junction unmatched. There are 13 residues in the CDR3. Germline CDR1 MNHNY, CDR2 SVGAGI (reference sequence). The CDR3 reads CASSLTGDGGYTF. CDR3 DNA: TGTGCCAGCAGTTTGACAGGGGACGGAGGCTACACCTTC.

The CDR3 DNA is TGTGCCAGCAGCTTGCGCGGGGACGCAGTCTATGGCTACACCTTC. Translated, it gives CASSLRGDAVYGYTF. The chain recombines TRBV7-6 with TRBJ1-2, with D perhaps TRBD1 (5 bases). Germline values: CDR1 SGHVS, CDR2 FNYEAQ. The CDR3 is 15 residues long. V was shortened by 3 bases and J by 4 bases, with 15 bases between the two germline ends.

The genes are TRBV11-3 and TRBJ2-4; 7 bases agree with TRBD2. The CDR3 spans 15 residues. The V segment lost 5 bases and the J segment 6 bases; nucleotides outside the gene matches: 10. Germline CDR1 SGHNT, CDR2 YENEEA. Written as DNA, the CDR3 is TGTGCCAGCAGCAAACCCAGGGAGGGCCGAAACATTCAGTACTTC. This codes for CASSKPREGRNIQYF.